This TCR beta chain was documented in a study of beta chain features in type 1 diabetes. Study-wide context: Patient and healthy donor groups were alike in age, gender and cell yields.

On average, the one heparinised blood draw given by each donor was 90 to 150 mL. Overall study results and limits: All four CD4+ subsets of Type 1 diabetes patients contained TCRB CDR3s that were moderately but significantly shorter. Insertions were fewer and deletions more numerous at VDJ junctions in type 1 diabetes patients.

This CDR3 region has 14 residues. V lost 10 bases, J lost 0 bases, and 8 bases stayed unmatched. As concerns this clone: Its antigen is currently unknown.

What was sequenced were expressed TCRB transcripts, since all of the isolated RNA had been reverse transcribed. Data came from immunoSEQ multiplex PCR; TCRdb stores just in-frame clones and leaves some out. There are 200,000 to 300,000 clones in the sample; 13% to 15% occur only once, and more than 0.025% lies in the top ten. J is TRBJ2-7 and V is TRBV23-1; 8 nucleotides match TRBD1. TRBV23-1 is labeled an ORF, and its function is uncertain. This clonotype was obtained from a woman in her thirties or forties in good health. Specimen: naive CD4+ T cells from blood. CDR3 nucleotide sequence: TGCGCCACCCAACGTGACAGGGGCTCCTACGAGCAGTACTTC. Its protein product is CATQRDRGSYEQYF.